This TCR beta chain was recovered during a study of identical twins. Study-wide results and caveats: Low generation probability was overrepresented in out-of-frame alpha sequences shared by twins. Abundant cord blood beta clonotypes carried fewer insertions; memory repertoires showed none. There was more out-of-frame TCR alpha sharing in monozygotic twins than models estimated.

TCRdb fed the 5' RACE reads into MiXCR, producing one record per CDR3 protein. In the table there are about 210,000 distinct CDR3 sequences, roughly a tenth of which are singletons. V was clipped by 3 bases and J by 6 bases, with 15 bases between them. The CDR3 sequence is 14 residues long. This clonotype occurred a few times. Its antigen is as yet unknown. Material: memory (CD45RO+) T cells sorted from blood. The chain is built from TRBV12-3 or TRBV12-4 and TRBJ2-7; D is unresolved. This receptor was identified in a woman aged 18-29 years in good health. The CDR3 protein is CASSFLGKVLEQYF. For the CDR3, the DNA is TGTGCCAGCAGTTTTTTGGGGAAAGTCCTCGAGCAGTACTTC.